This TCR beta chain was found in a study of blood T cell repertoires in COVID-19. In its sample, this clone was seen a few times. Method: immunoSEQ multiplex PCR; TCRdb's copy keeps in-frame clones and lacks some. The sample includes roughly 22,000 clones, over 75% of them seen just once. Germline lookup yields CDR1 MGHRA and CDR2 YSYEKL. The CDR3 length is 15 residues. V gave up 2 bases and J gave up 7 bases, with 14 bases separating them. This TCR was sampled from a woman in her 70s with COVID-19, enrolled during active disease. The specimen was peripheral blood. The V and J genes are TRBV4-1 and TRBJ1-4, with TRBD1 as a possible D gene (6 bases). The CDR3 DNA reads TGCGCCAGCAGCCAACCACAGGGTGTTACTGAAAAACTGTTTTTT. This codes for CASSQPQGVTEKLFF.